This T cell receptor (beta chain) comes out of a study of graft-versus-host responses after intestinal transplantation. About the research overall: Anti-thymocyte globulin served as induction for all recipients, who then took tacrolimus and steroids for about three years.

Germline CDR1 reads SGHDN; CDR2 reads FVKESK. This CDR3 spans 14 amino acids. V was clipped by 7 bases and J by 4 bases; unmatched bases: 6. Study-wide findings and caveats: Allografts of one patient group, those with graft-donor T cell macrochimerism, had high graft-versus-host to host-versus-graft clonal ratios.

This clone has a handful of counts. CFSE-labeled responder cells (roughly 200,000) were plated with roughly 200,000 irradiated, violet-dye-labeled stimulator cells. Cell sorting after the reaction yielded proliferating CFSE-low CD3+CD4+ and CD3+CD8+ responders. Some clones are missing from TCRdb's copy, which holds only in-frame ones; the method was immunoSEQ multiplex PCR. The data hold fewer than 25,000 clones, with about half observed a single time. This clonotype was sampled from a human patient who received an intestinal transplant. The sample was alloreactive CD4+ T cells from a mixed lymphocyte reaction culture, taken before intestinal transplant. Noted subset: CFSE-low proliferating T cells sorted from roughly 6-day pre-transplant mixed lymphocyte reaction (GvH or HvG direction). The rearrangement links TRBV14 to TRBJ1-3; 8 bases are a match to TRBD1. The CDR3 nucleotides are TGTGCCAGCACCGGCAGGGGGCCGGGAAACACCATATATTTT. Residues: CASTGRGPGNTIYF.